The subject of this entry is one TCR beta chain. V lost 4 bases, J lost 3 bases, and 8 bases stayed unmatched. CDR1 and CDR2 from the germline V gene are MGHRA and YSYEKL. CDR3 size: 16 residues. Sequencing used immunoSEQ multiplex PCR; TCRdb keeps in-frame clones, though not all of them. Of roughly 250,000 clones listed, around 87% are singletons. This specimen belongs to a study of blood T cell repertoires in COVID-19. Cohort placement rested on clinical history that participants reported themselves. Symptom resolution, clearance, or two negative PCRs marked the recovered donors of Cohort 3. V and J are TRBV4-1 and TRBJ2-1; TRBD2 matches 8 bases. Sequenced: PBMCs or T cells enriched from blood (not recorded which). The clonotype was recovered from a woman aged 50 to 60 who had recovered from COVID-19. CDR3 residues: CASSPRASGFYNEQFF. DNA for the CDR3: TGCGCCAGCAGCCCGCGGGCTAGCGGGTTCTACAATGAGCAGTTCTTC.